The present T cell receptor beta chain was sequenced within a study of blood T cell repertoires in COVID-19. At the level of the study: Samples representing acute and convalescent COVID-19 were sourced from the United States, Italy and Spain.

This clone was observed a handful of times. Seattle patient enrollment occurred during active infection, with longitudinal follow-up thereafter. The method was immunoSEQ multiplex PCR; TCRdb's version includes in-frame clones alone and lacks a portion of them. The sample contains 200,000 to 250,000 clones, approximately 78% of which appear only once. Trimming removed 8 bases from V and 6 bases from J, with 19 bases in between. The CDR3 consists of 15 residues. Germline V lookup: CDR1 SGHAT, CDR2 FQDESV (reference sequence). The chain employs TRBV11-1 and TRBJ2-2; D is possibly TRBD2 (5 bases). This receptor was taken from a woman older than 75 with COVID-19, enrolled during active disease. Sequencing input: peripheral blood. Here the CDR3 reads CASQKAEVSAGELFF. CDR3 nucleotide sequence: TGTGCCAGCCAGAAAGCGGAGGTTTCCGCCGGGGAGCTGTTTTTT.